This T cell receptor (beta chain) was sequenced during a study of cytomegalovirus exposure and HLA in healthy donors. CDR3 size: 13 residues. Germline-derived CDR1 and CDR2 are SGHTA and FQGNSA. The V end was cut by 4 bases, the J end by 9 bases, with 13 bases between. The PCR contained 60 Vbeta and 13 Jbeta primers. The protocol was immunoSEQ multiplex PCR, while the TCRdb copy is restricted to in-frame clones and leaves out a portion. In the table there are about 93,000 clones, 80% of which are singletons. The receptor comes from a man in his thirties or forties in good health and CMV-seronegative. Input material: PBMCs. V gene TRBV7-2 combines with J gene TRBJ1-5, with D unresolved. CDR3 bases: TGTGCCAGCAGCTATCTATCCACCGGGCCCCAGCATTTT. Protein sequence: CASSYLSTGPQHF. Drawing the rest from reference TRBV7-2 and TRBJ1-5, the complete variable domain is GAGVSQSPSNKVTEKGKDVELRCDPISGHTALYWYRQSLGQGLEFLIYFQGNSAPDKSGLPSDRFSAERTGGSVSTLTIQRTQQEDSAVYLCASSYLSTGPQHFGDGTRLSIL.